This T cell receptor (beta chain) was documented in a study of blood T cell repertoires in COVID-19. About the research overall: The study drew acute and convalescent COVID-19 samples from the United States, Italy and Spain. Sources were T cells, B-cell-depleted T cells, or PBMCs; the material itself was cDNA or gDNA.

In the original analysis: Amplified reference gene primers provided the basis for estimating nucleated cell counts. Libraries were prepared by immunoSEQ multiplex PCR; TCRdb keeps only in-frame clonotypes and omits some of them. That table furnishes V, J and clone size, whereas the DNA furnished D and trimming. The table lists approximately 70,000 clones, roughly 89% of them singletons, with almost 6.5% in the top ten. This clone was observed once. V gave up 5 bases and J gave up 4 bases, with 13 bases separating them. In germline, CDR1 is SGHTA, CDR2 FQGNSA. The CDR3 is made up of 14 amino acids. V is TRBV7-2 and J is TRBJ2-3, with TRBD1 as a possible D gene (5 bases). Sequenced input: peripheral blood. The origin of this receptor is a woman in her 50s with acute or convalescent COVID-19. CDR3 residues: CASSPRQFADTQYF. The CDR3 nucleotides are TGTGCCAGCAGCCCGAGACAGTTCGCAGATACGCAGTATTTT.